Below, 14 T cell receptor beta chains from the same sample are listed, as sequenced in a study of OX40 agonist ivuxolimab in advanced cancers. Only in-frame clones appear in the TCRdb table, and some are missing; sequencing was by immunoSEQ multiplex PCR. The table records under 85,000 clones, 80% to 85% of them present only once. The starting material was CD4+ or CD8+ T cells sorted from blood, obtained in a trial of the OX40 agonist ivuxolimab. All receptors derive from an adult with an advanced solid tumor such as melanoma, head and neck, liver or kidney cancer.

In its sample, this clone was seen a few times. The chain employs TRBV5-1 and TRBJ1-2, with 8 bases that match TRBD1. J lost 4 bases, V lost 1 base, and 6 bases had no gene match. There are 15 residues in the CDR3. CDR1 and CDR2 (germline): SGHRS, YFSETQ. In nucleotides, the CDR3 is TGCGCCAGCAGCTTGTCAGGACAGGGACGCTATGGCTACACCTTC. It translates to CASSLSGQGRYGYTF. Looking up the rest from reference TRBV5-1 and TRBJ1-2 gives the full variable domain: KAGVTQTPRYLIKTRGQQVTLSCSPISGHRSVSWYQQTPGQGLQFLFEYFSETQRNKGNFPGRFSGRQFSNSRSEMNVSTLELGDSALYLCASSLSGQGRYGYTFGSGTRLTVV.

The V and J genes are TRBV6-6 and TRBJ1-2; maybe TRBD1 (5 bases). The germline V and J ends were trimmed by 8 bases and 4 bases, with 14 bases remaining between them. This CDR3 contains 13 residues. From germline, CDR1 is MNHNY and CDR2 SVGAGI (reference sequence). The CDR3 nucleotides read TGTGCCAGCTGGGGGGGAGGTGGCTATGGCTACACCTTC. Protein product: CASWGGGGYGYTF.

CDR3 region: CASSLGDRVRNTIYF. The CDR3, as DNA: TGTGCCAGCAGCTTGGGGGACAGGGTCAGAAACACCATATATTTT. The chain has TRBV5-8 and TRBJ1-3; 9 bases agree with TRBD1. The ends lost 0 bases at V and 5 bases at J; junction bases unmatched: 3. This CDR3 has 15 amino acids. Germline loops: CDR1 SGHTS, CDR2 YDEGEE.

The V and J genes are TRBV27 and TRBJ2-3, with TRBD2 as a possible D gene (6 bases). The CDR3 is 17 amino acids. The V end lost 3 bases, the J end lost 2 bases, and 18 bases lay between the germline ends. Looked up from germline, CDR1 is MNHEY and CDR2 is SMNVEV (reference sequence). DNA of the CDR3: TGTGCCAGCAGTTTCCTCCCCCTGCGGGATGTCACAGATACGCAGTATTTT. Encoded protein: CASSFLPLRDVTDTQYF.

V is TRBV18 and J is TRBJ2-4; TRBD1 matches 9 bases. Trimming cost V 1 base and J 11 bases; bases outside gene matches: 6. The length of the CDR3 is 14 residues. Germline V gene sequence: CDR1 KGHSH, CDR2 LQKENI. The CDR3 DNA reads TGTGCCAGCTCACCACGACAGGGGGGCGACGTTCAGTACTTC. Amino acid sequence: CASSPRQGGDVQYF.

The genes are TRBV7-2 and TRBJ2-2; D assignment may be TRBD1 or TRBD2 (5 bases each). Germline CDR1 and CDR2: SGHTA and FQGNSA. This CDR3 is built from 14 residues. The V and J ends lost 6 bases and 4 bases respectively, with 12 bases between them. In DNA, the CDR3 is TGTGCCAGCAGTACGGGACGGCTCACCGGGGAGCTGTTTTTT. It yields the protein CASSTGRLTGELFF.

This clone was seen once. The chain is built from TRBV7-9 and TRBJ1-4, with 10 bases matching TRBD1. Germline lookup yields CDR1 SEHNR and CDR2 FQNEAQ (reference sequence). This CDR3 has 15 residues. Germline trimming cut 5 bases from V and 8 bases from J; bases unmatched to any gene: 8. CDR3 sequence (DNA): TGTGCCAGCAGCCGGACAGGGGGGCTTGGGGAAAAACTGTTTTTT. This codes for CASSRTGGLGEKLFF. Combining the CDR3 with reference TRBV7-9 and TRBJ1-4 gives the whole variable domain DTGVSQNPRHKITKRGQNVTFRCDPISEHNRLYWYRQTLGQGPEFLTYFQNEAQLEKSRLLSDRFSAERPKGSFSTLEIQRTEQGDSAMYLCASSRTGGLGEKLFFGSGTQLSVL.

The chain couples TRBV5-1 to TRBJ2-5; TRBD2 matches at 7 bases. J gave up 5 bases and V 6 bases, and 16 bases lay outside the gene matches. The CDR3 totals 16 residues. Germline V gives CDR1 SGHRS, CDR2 YFSETQ. The CDR3 DNA is TGCGCCAGCACCGGGCTAGCGGCTAGGGCTGGGGAGACCCAGTACTTC. Its protein is CASTGLAARAGETQYF. The variable domain in full, completed from reference TRBV5-1 and TRBJ2-5, reads KAGVTQTPRYLIKTRGQQVTLSCSPISGHRSVSWYQQTPGQGLQFLFEYFSETQRNKGNFPGRFSGRQFSNSRSEMNVSTLELGDSALYLCASTGLAARAGETQYFGPGTRLLVL.

The chain links TRBV7-2 to TRBJ2-7, with D tentatively TRBD1 (5 bases). This CDR3 has 13 residues. In germline, CDR1 is SGHTA, CDR2 FQGNSA. Trimming removed 1 base at V and 7 bases at J, with 11 bases between. The CDR3 region is CASSLVWAGEQYF. The CDR3 DNA is TGTGCCAGCAGCTTAGTTTGGGCAGGGGAGCAGTACTTC.

This chain links TRBV27 with TRBJ2-1, with D uncertain. The CDR3 runs 15 residues. Looked up from germline, CDR1 is MNHEY and CDR2 is SMNVEV (reference sequence). The V end lost 2 bases, the J end lost 2 bases, and 10 bases lay between the germline ends. CDR3 coding DNA: TGTGCCAGCAGTTTAGCCGGCGGTGCCTACAATGAGCAGTTCTTC. Translated: CASSLAGGAYNEQFF.

V usage is TRBV5-1 and J usage is TRBJ2-2; D may correspond to TRBD1 or TRBD2 (6 bases each). The CDR3 is 14 residues long. CDR1 SGHRS and CDR2 YFSETQ come from the germline V gene. Trimming removed 5 bases at V and 1 base at J, with 9 bases between. CDR3 protein: CASRQGLNTGELFF. The CDR3 DNA reads as TGCGCCAGCAGACAGGGACTGAACACCGGGGAGCTGTTTTTT.

The rearrangement links TRBV29-1 to TRBJ2-5, with D possibly being TRBD2 (6 bases). CDR3 length equals 12 residues. Trimming removed 7 bases at V and 2 bases at J, with 11 bases between. Germline CDR1 reads SQVTM; CDR2 reads ANQGSEA. CDR3 region: CSGGGRQETQYF. The CDR3 DNA is TGCAGCGGTGGGGGGAGGCAAGAGACCCAGTACTTC.

The CDR3 sequence: CASSGNRDTLSYEQYF. CDR3 in DNA: TGTGCCAGCAGCGGGAACCGGGACACCCTCTCCTACGAGCAGTACTTC. This chain uses TRBV9 with TRBJ2-7, with D possibly being TRBD1 (6 bases). V dropped 3 bases and J dropped 0 bases, with 16 bases sitting between them. The germline gives CDR1 SGDLS, CDR2 YYNGEE. The CDR3 sequence is 16 residues long.

J is TRBJ1-5 and V is TRBV5-5, with 7 bases matching TRBD1. In germline, CDR1 is SGHKS, CDR2 YYEKEE (reference sequence). The CDR3 extends over 16 amino acids. V was pared by 0 bases and J by 6 bases, with 9 bases of the junction left unmatched. In DNA, the CDR3 is TGTGCCAGCAGCTTGGGACAGGGTGGCTTAGCTCAGCCCCAGCATTTT. Protein: CASSLGQGGLAQPQHF.